The clone carrying this T cell receptor beta chain came up many times. The CDR3 loop spans 20 amino acids. Germline V gene data show CDR1 as SGHAT and CDR2 as FQNNGV. V shed 5 bases and J 2 bases; nucleotides not matched to a gene: 20. TCRdb ran MiXCR on the RT-PCR reads and lists one entry per CDR3 protein. The sample carries hundreds of thousands of distinct CDR3 sequences, 11% recorded once. The data stem from a study of response to subunit inactivated influenza vaccine. These data were also filed under a second study, of T cells expressing NK-cell markers. That report notes: As the method of synthesis, 5'RACE template switching with UMIs yielded TCR beta cDNA. The study drew TCR beta repertoires from sorted CD3+CD56+NKG2C+, CD3+CD56+NKG2C- and CD3+CD56-NKG2C+ T cells. These clonotypes also led the CD3+CD56-NKG2C+ fraction in a handful of donors. It is unclear if expanded NKG2C-expressing clones target HCMV antigens.

The source material was PBMCs from blood, sampled on the day of vaccination. This TCR came from a man aged 45-60 years who received an inactivated influenza vaccine. The genes are TRBV11-2 and TRBJ2-5, with TRBD2 matching over 10 bases. The CDR3 protein is CASSPIPGRLAGAKQETQYF. The CDR3 DNA follows: TGTGCCAGCAGCCCGATCCCCGGTCGGCTAGCGGGAGCCAAACAAGAGACCCAGTACTTC.